Each of the 18 T cell receptor beta chains below was sequenced from the same sample in a study of T cells in Graves' hyperthyroidism and ophthalmopathy. There were TCR beta CDR3 regions amplified from RNA transcripts. Primed by the HTBI set, a first-round RT-PCR was run on the TCR CDR3. TCRdb re-analysed the multiplex PCR reads in MiXCR, keeping a single row per CDR3 protein. Altogether about 600,000 distinct CDR3 sequences are present, around 15% being singletons, with the ten largest covering 12%. Sequenced input: blood. These receptors came from a woman in her fifties or sixties with Graves' ophthalmopathy.

This clonotype showed up many times. The chain combines TRBV11-2 with TRBJ2-7; 8 positions agree with TRBD1. Losses at the gene ends were 2 bases for V and 4 bases for J; bases not matched to a gene: 7. The CDR3 loop spans 15 amino acids. The germline gives CDR1 SGHAT, CDR2 FQNNGV. This CDR3 reads CASSLWGQVGYEQYF. CDR3 in DNA: TGTGCCAGCAGCTTATGGGGACAGGTTGGTTACGAGCAGTACTTC. The variable domain in full, completed from reference TRBV11-2 and TRBJ2-7, reads EAGVAQSPRYKIIEKRQSVAFWCNPISGHATLYWYQQILGQGPKLLIQFQNNGVVDDSQLPKDRFSAERLKGVDSTLKIQPAKLEDSAVYLCASSLWGQVGYEQYFGPGTRLTVT.

The table lists this clonotype with a count of one. The J gene is TRBJ1-6, the V gene TRBV10-3, with TRBD1 identical over 10 bases. Germline lookup yields CDR1 ENHRY and CDR2 SYGVKD. This CDR3 spans 14 amino acids. V lost 6 bases to trimming and J lost 9 bases; unmatched junction nucleotides: 5. As DNA, the CDR3 is TGTGCCATCAGGAAGGGACAGGGGATTTCACCCCTCCACTTT. Translating it yields CAIRKGQGISPLHF.

This clonotype was found many times. The gene calls are TRBV9 and TRBJ2-7, with 10 bases fitting TRBD2. Germline lookup yields CDR1 SGDLS and CDR2 YYNGEE. CDR3 size: 14 residues. V lost 1 base to trimming and J lost 7 bases; unmatched junction nucleotides: 5. The CDR3, as DNA: TGTGCCAGCAGCGTACTAGCGGGAGCGGGAGAGCAGTACTTC. Protein sequence: CASSVLAGAGEQYF. Drawing the rest from reference TRBV9 and TRBJ2-7, the complete variable domain is DSGVTQTPKHLITATGQRVTLRCSPRSGDLSVYWYQQSLDQGLQFLIQYYNGEERAKGNILERFSAQQFPDLHSELNLSSLELGDSALYFCASSVLAGAGEQYFGPGTRLTVT.

This clonotype was detected many times. The genes are TRBV28 and TRBJ2-3; 7 bases match TRBD1. Germline CDR1 reads MDHEN; CDR2 reads SYDVKM. Trimming cost V 4 bases and J 2 bases; bases outside gene matches: 3. CDR3 length: 14 residues. CDR3 amino acids: CASSWGQSTDTQYF. The CDR3 bases are TGTGCCAGCAGTTGGGGACAGTCCACAGATACGCAGTATTTT. The variable domain in full, completed from reference TRBV28 and TRBJ2-3, reads DVKVTQSSRYLVKRTGEKVFLECVQDMDHENMFWYRQDPGLGLRLIYFSYDVKMKEKGDIPEGYSVSREKKERFSLILESASTNQTSMYLCASSWGQSTDTQYFGPGTRLTVL.

In its sample, this clonotype was seen many times. The V and J genes are TRBV28 and TRBJ2-2; possible D gene TRBD1, 6 bases. In germline, CDR1 is MDHEN, CDR2 SYDVKM. Trimming shortened V by 6 bases and J by 1 base, and 21 bases separated the two germline ends. The CDR3 consists of 18 residues. The CDR3 reads CASRPIGPTGENTGELFF. CDR3 bases: TGTGCCAGCAGGCCGATTGGACCGACAGGCGAGAACACCGGGGAGCTGTTTTTT.

The chain employs TRBV15 and TRBJ2-1, with a possible D match to TRBD2 (6 bases). Germline CDR1 is LNHNV and CDR2 is YYDKDF (reference sequence). With 0 bases removed from V and 9 bases from J, the gap between germline ends came to 12 bases. The length of the CDR3 is 14 residues. Here the CDR3 reads CATSRERDGGEQFF. The CDR3 DNA follows: TGTGCCACCAGCAGAGAGCGGGATGGGGGTGAGCAGTTCTTC.

This clonotype has at least ten counts. The V call is TRBV29-1, the J call TRBJ2-1; D is unclear. The CDR3 is 14 residues long. Trimming took off 2 bases at V and 2 bases at J, with 10 bases between the two ends. Germline CDR1 is SQVTM and CDR2 is ANQGSEA. The CDR3 nucleotides are TGCAGCGTTGAAAGGCTAAAGGCCTACAATGAGCAGTTCTTC. Its translation: CSVERLKAYNEQFF.

The chain is built from TRBV12-3 or TRBV12-4 and TRBJ1-1; no definite D call. Trimming removed 4 bases from V and 6 bases from J, with 6 bases in between. The length of the CDR3 is 11 residues. The CDR3 bases are TGTGCCAGCAGTTATTCAGCTGAAGCTTTCTTT. Its protein product is CASSYSAEAFF.

V usage is TRBV6-5 and J usage is TRBJ2-2, with no clear D. CDR1 and CDR2 from the germline V gene are MNHEY and SVGAGI. CDR3 length equals 13 residues. Trimming removed 0 bases at V and 4 bases at J, with 3 bases between. The CDR3 DNA follows: TGTGCCAGCAGTTACTCGGCCACCGGGGAGCTGTTTTTT. Translating it yields CASSYSATGELFF.

At least ten counts were recorded for this clonotype. V is TRBV3-1 and J is TRBJ2-1; the match to TRBD2 covers 10 bases. The CDR3 covers 17 residues. The V gene end was trimmed by 2 bases and the J gene end by 2 bases; junction bases not matched to a gene: 6. Germline loops: CDR1 LGHDT, CDR2 YNNKEL (reference sequence). CDR3 bases: TGTGCCAGCAGCCAAAACGGACTAGCGGAGACCTACAATGAGCAGTTCTTC. It specifies CASSQNGLAETYNEQFF.

This clonotype turned up a few times. This sequence joins TRBV9 and TRBJ2-7; D not resolved. CDR1 is SGDLS and CDR2 is YYNGEE in the germline V gene. CDR3 length: 14 residues. With 0 bases removed from V and 2 bases from J, the gap between germline ends came to 9 bases. The DNA of the CDR3 is TGTGCCAGCAGCGTAGGGACCGTACCCTACGAGCAGTACTTC. Protein: CASSVGTVPYEQYF.

This clonotype was found a few times. DNA of the CDR3: TGTGCCAGCAGTCACGACAGGGGTAATACGCAGTATTTT. This encodes CASSHDRGNTQYF. The rearrangement links TRBV7-9 to TRBJ2-3; 8 nucleotides align to TRBD1. The junction had 6 bases not matched to a gene; V was cut back by 6 bases and J by 7 bases. Germline V gene sequence: CDR1 SEHNR, CDR2 FQNEAQ (reference sequence). The length of the CDR3 is 13 residues. Looking up the rest from reference TRBV7-9 and TRBJ2-3 gives the full variable domain: DTGVSQNPRHKITKRGQNVTFRCDPISEHNRLYWYRQTLGQGPEFLTYFQNEAQLEKSRLLSDRFSAERPKGSFSTLEIQRTEQGDSAMYLCASSHDRGNTQYFGPGTRLTVL.

In regard to this clonotype: A much larger clone is a single base away; this may be a read error. This sequence joins TRBV11-2 and TRBJ1-1, with D maybe TRBD1 (6 bases). The ends were cut back, 5 bases at V and 3 bases at J, with 25 bases in the middle. CDR1 is SGHAT, CDR2 FQNNGV, per germline. The CDR3 extends over 18 amino acids. In DNA form, the CDR3 reads TGTGCCAGCAGCCGCCCCGGAGGGGGTTTTACGGGGGACACTGAAGCTTTCTTT. Its translation is CASSRPGGGFTGDTEAFF. The variable domain in full, with the rest retrieved from reference TRBV11-2 and TRBJ1-1, is EAGVAQSPRYKIIEKRQSVAFWCNPISGHATLYWYQQILGQGPKLLIQFQNNGVVDDSQLPKDRFSAERLKGVDSTLKIQPAKLEDSAVYLCASSRPGGGFTGDTEAFFGQGTRLTVV.

This rearrangement joins TRBV11-2 to TRBJ2-3; 9 bases map to TRBD2. In germline, CDR1 is SGHAT, CDR2 FQNNGV. After removal of 5 bases from V and 7 bases from J, the junction contained 19 bases not matched to a gene. CDR3 size: 18 residues. CDR3 residues: CASSQELAGGPTVNTQYF. DNA of the CDR3: TGTGCCAGCAGCCAAGAGTTGGCGGGAGGGCCCACTGTGAATACGCAGTATTTT.

This clonotype was counted many times. The genes are TRBV7-8 and TRBJ2-5, with D perhaps matching TRBD1 (5 bases). Trimming left V 4 bases short and J 2 bases short, with 11 bases between. CDR3 length: 14 residues. Germline V gives CDR1 SGHVS, CDR2 FQNEAQ. DNA of the CDR3: TGTGCCAGCAGCTCCCGACAGCTACAAGAGACCCAGTACTTC. This translates into CASSSRQLQETQYF.

This clonotype was recorded a few times. The chain joins TRBV5-1 to TRBJ1-1; TRBD1 matches at 12 bases. Unmatched junction bases numbered 8, after V lost 0 bases and J lost 8 bases. The CDR3 totals 16 residues. Germline V gene lookup returns CDR1 SGHRS and CDR2 YFSETQ. Here the CDR3 DNA reads TGCGCCAGCAGCTTGGCCAAGGGGACAGGGGGCAGAGAAGCTTTCTTT. It codes for CASSLAKGTGGREAFF.

The chain joins TRBV6-1 to TRBJ1-2; D ambiguous. This CDR3 contains 15 residues. Germline V gene sequence: CDR1 MNHNS, CDR2 SASEGT. V lost 6 bases and J 1 base, leaving 15 bases between the germline ends. CDR3 sequence: CASSKTNHLNYGYTF. The CDR3 DNA reads as TGTGCCAGCAGCAAAACAAACCACCTTAACTATGGCTACACCTTC.

About this clonotype: A much more abundant neighbour one base away suggests this may be a read error. The rearrangement joins TRBV5-1 to TRBJ2-1; D remains unclear. The germline V gene encodes CDR1 SGHRS and CDR2 YFSETQ. This CDR3 spans 14 amino acids. The CDR3 sequence: CASSLRSFYNEQLF. The CDR3 DNA is TGCGCCAGCAGCTTGAGGTCTTTCTACAATGAGCAGCTCTTC.